The 12 T cell receptor beta chains in this list originate from one sample, sequenced in a study of blood T cell repertoires in COVID-19. Repertoires were generated with immunoSEQ multiplex PCR, while TCRdb's copy carries only in-frame clones and drops some. This sample yields 60,000 or so clones, of which 80% to 85% are seen a single time; roughly 10% belongs to the top ten. The specimen sequenced was peripheral blood. The receptor source for this set is a man younger than 40 with COVID-19, enrolled during active disease.

This chain joins TRBV5-1 and TRBJ1-1, with D perhaps matching TRBD1 (5 bases). The germline gives CDR1 SGHRS, CDR2 YFSETQ. This CDR3 contains 15 residues. V gave up 0 bases and J gave up 3 bases, with 12 bases separating them. CDR3 nucleotide sequence: TGCGCCAGCAGCTTGGCTCGGGGGACGGACACTGAAGCTTTCTTT. Amino acid sequence: CASSLARGTDTEAFF.

The rearrangement uses TRBV11-3 and TRBJ1-1, with D hard to call. Trimming stripped 1 base from V and 1 base from J, with 4 bases between. The CDR3 runs 13 residues. CDR1 and CDR2 from the germline V gene are SGHNT and YENEEA. The CDR3: CASSLVQNTEAFF. The CDR3 DNA is TGTGCCAGCAGCTTAGTTCAGAACACTGAAGCTTTCTTT.

This clone was seen only once. The chain links TRBV19 to TRBJ2-3, with 7 bases matching TRBD1. V lost 6 bases, J lost 0 bases, and 15 bases stayed unmatched. The CDR3 totals 18 residues. Germline-derived CDR1 and CDR2 are LNHDA and SQIVND (reference sequence). CDR3 in DNA: TGTGCCAGTAGCGCCCAGAGAGGGGGCGTCTTTAGCACAGATACGCAGTATTTT. Its protein is CASSAQRGGVFSTDTQYF.

The CDR3 loop reads CAWSFTGGDQPQHF. For the CDR3, the DNA is TGTGCCTGGAGTTTCACAGGGGGTGATCAGCCCCAGCATTTT. The chain employs TRBV30 and TRBJ1-5; 8 bases align to TRBD1. CDR3 length: 14 amino acids. Germline CDR1 and CDR2: GTSNPN and SVGIG (reference sequence). V shed 2 bases, J shed 5 bases, and the junction held 5 bases outside the gene matches.

J is TRBJ1-5 and V is TRBV7-9, with 8 bases fitting TRBD1. The trim removed 5 bases at V and 4 bases at J, leaving 7 bases unmatched. CDR3 size: 15 residues. Germline CDR1 and CDR2: SEHNR and FQNEAQ (reference sequence). The CDR3 region is CASSRGQGPNQPQHF. CDR3 DNA sequence: TGTGCCAGCAGCCGAGGACAGGGCCCTAATCAGCCCCAGCATTTT.

This clone showed up just a few times. The chain employs TRBV6-5 and TRBJ1-6; D unresolved. The CDR3 contains 15 residues. The V and J ends lost 8 bases and 7 bases respectively, with 18 bases between them. Germline-derived CDR1 and CDR2 are MNHEY and SVGAGI. CDR3 DNA sequence: TGTGCCAGCGCCCCTTACCAGAGCGGAAATTCACCCCTCCACTTT. As protein: CASAPYQSGNSPLHF.

J is TRBJ1-2 and V is TRBV4-1; D not certain. The CDR3 is 12 amino acids. The V gene lost 4 bases and the J gene lost 7 bases, with 10 bases spanning the gap. CDR1 MGHRA and CDR2 YSYEKL come from the germline V gene. DNA for the CDR3: TGCGCCAGCAGCCGAGCAGAGGGTGGCTACACCTTC. It encodes CASSRAEGGYTF.

In this sample, this clone turned up once. The chain uses TRBV24-1 and TRBJ1-5; no reliable D call. V dropped 2 bases and J dropped 0 bases, with 13 bases sitting between them. Germline values: CDR1 KGHDR, CDR2 SFDVKD. The CDR3 contains 17 residues. CDR3 protein: CATSDYRALYSNQPQHF. The CDR3 DNA follows: TGTGCCACCAGTGATTATAGAGCCCTATATAGCAATCAGCCCCAGCATTTT.

This clone came up once. The genes are TRBV6-6 and TRBJ2-1; 8 bases are shared with TRBD1. V lost 6 bases to trimming and J lost 4 bases; unmatched junction nucleotides: 5. The CDR3 covers 14 residues. Germline values: CDR1 MNHNY, CDR2 SVGAGI (reference sequence). The CDR3 DNA follows: TGTGCCAGCAGGGGACAGGTGGGTTACAATGAGCAGTTCTTC. It yields the protein CASRGQVGYNEQFF.

V and J are TRBV27 and TRBJ2-7; TRBD2 matches at 10 bases. V gave up 8 bases and J gave up 2 bases; unmatched junction bases: 6. In germline, CDR1 is MNHEY, CDR2 SMNVEV (reference sequence). The CDR3 contains 14 residues. In DNA, the CDR3 is TGTGCCAGCGGTCTAGCGGGAGCCCCCTACGAGCAGTACTTC. It encodes CASGLAGAPYEQYF.

The V and J genes are TRBV10-3 and TRBJ2-5; 8 bases line up with TRBD2. V shed 3 bases, J shed 2 bases, and the junction held 20 bases outside the gene matches. Germline assignment: CDR1 ENHRY and CDR2 SYGVKD. There are 20 residues in the CDR3. The CDR3 coding sequence is TGTGCCATCAGTGATCCGTTGGGCCTAGCGGGTGGAGGGGGACAAGAGACCCAGTACTTC. Translated, it gives CAISDPLGLAGGGGQETQYF.

The V call is TRBV2, the J call TRBJ2-7; TRBD1 agrees at 7 bases. The ends lost 2 bases at V and 7 bases at J; junction bases unmatched: 11. Germline CDR1 SNHLY, CDR2 FYNNEI. This CDR3 is 15 amino acids long. For the CDR3, the DNA is TGTGCCAGCAGTGAATTTTACAGGGGTCTGGGGGAGCAGTACTTC. It yields the protein CASSEFYRGLGEQYF.